This T cell receptor (beta chain) was obtained from a study of identifying expanded T cells in peripheral blood. The sample holds one count of this clone. What it binds is not known. The V and J ends lost 7 bases and 1 base, in that order; junction bases with no gene match: 5. In germline, CDR1 is SGHVS, CDR2 FQNEAQ. The CDR3 is made up of 15 amino acids. Study-level results: Clone count variance between approximately two-week samples rose with total template count. About 1.2 clones differed between technical replicates, versus 16.4 and 19 over time.

Using immunoSEQ multiplex PCR, the repertoire was profiled, and TCRdb retains in-frame clones only, with some absent. The data hold 120,000 or so clones, with roughly 80% observed a single time. This chain uses TRBV7-8 with TRBJ1-5, with 9 bases identical to TRBD1. Specimen: blood. The sequence was collected from a person aged 18 to 69 in good health. The CDR3 nucleotides are TGTGCCAGCACCCTCGGACAGGGGAGCAATCAGCCCCAGCATTTT. It yields the protein CASTLGQGSNQPQHF.